One sample yielded the 25 T cell receptor beta chains listed below, sequenced in a study of blood T cell repertoires in COVID-19. Some clones are missing from TCRdb's copy, which holds only in-frame ones; the method was immunoSEQ multiplex PCR. The profile covers 100,000 to 120,000 clones, with about 85% appearing a single time and 3% to 3.5% taken by the ten largest. Input material: peripheral blood. The receptors come from a middle-aged man with acute or convalescent COVID-19.

The chain couples TRBV6-5 to TRBJ1-3; no clear D. The germline V gene encodes CDR1 MNHEY and CDR2 SVGAGI. The CDR3 has 15 residues. Trimming took 2 bases from V and 1 from J, leaving 9 bases between them. The CDR3 sequence is CASSYNGESGNTIYF. The CDR3 nucleotides read TGTGCCAGCAGTTACAACGGGGAGTCTGGAAACACCATATATTTT.

Of note for this clone: Possible read error: a much larger clone is one base away. Other DNA sequences in this specimen translate into the identical CDR3. The chain carries TRBV12-3 or TRBV12-4 and TRBJ2-7, with D unresolved. V was shortened by 4 bases and J by 0 bases, with 4 bases between the two germline ends. The CDR3 totals 12 residues. The CDR3 loop is CASSSSSYEQYF. The CDR3 DNA is TGTGCCAGCAGTTCGAGCTCCTACGAGCAGTACTTC.

J is TRBJ2-7 and V is TRBV6-5, with TRBD1 matching over 7 bases. V lost 6 bases and J lost 2; bases outside the gene matches: 10. Per the germline V gene, CDR1 is MNHEY and CDR2 is SVGAGI. The CDR3 is 15 amino acids. For the CDR3, the DNA is TGTGCCAGCAGGGGATTCCAGGGGGTCGCCTACGAGCAGTACTTC. Amino acids: CASRGFQGVAYEQYF.

This clone was counted a single time. The CDR3 DNA follows: TGCGCCAGCAGCTTGGAGGGGGCTGATTACAATGAGCAGTTCTTC. Its translation is CASSLEGADYNEQFF. V and J are TRBV5-1 and TRBJ2-1; 7 bases line up with TRBD1. The CDR3 spans 15 residues. Germline V lookup: CDR1 SGHRS, CDR2 YFSETQ. V shed 0 bases and J 4 bases; nucleotides not matched to a gene: 4. Full variable domain (remainder filled in from reference TRBV5-1 and TRBJ2-1): KAGVTQTPRYLIKTRGQQVTLSCSPISGHRSVSWYQQTPGQGLQFLFEYFSETQRNKGNFPGRFSGRQFSNSRSEMNVSTLELGDSALYLCASSLEGADYNEQFFGPGTRLTVL.

This chain joins TRBV7-2 and TRBJ2-2; TRBD1 agrees at 9 bases. V shed 8 bases, J shed 1 base, and the junction held 2 bases outside the gene matches. Germline V gene lookup returns CDR1 SGHTA and CDR2 FQGNSA. CDR3 size: 14 residues. The CDR3 here is CASRQGVNTGELFF. CDR3 bases: TGTGCCAGCCGACAGGGGGTGAACACCGGGGAGCTGTTTTTT.

The chain joins TRBV7-8 to TRBJ1-6; weak D call: TRBD1 (5 bases). Germline CDR1 and CDR2: SGHVS and FQNEAQ. The length of the CDR3 is 14 residues. V was cut by 5 bases and J by 10 bases, with 15 bases left in between. The CDR3 sequence: CASSGRGAGSPLHF. The CDR3, as DNA: TGTGCCAGCAGCGGGCGGGGCGCGGGGTCACCCCTCCACTTT. The variable domain in full, with the rest retrieved from reference TRBV7-8 and TRBJ1-6, is GAGVSQSPRYKVAKRGQDVALRCDPISGHVSLFWYQQALGQGPEFLTYFQNEAQLDKSGLPSDRFFAERPEGSVSTLKIQRTQQEDSAVYLCASSGRGAGSPLHFGNGTRLTVT.

The rearrangement uses TRBV29-1 and TRBJ1-6, with D unresolved. The CDR3 totals 13 residues. Between the trimmed V and J ends, which lost 4 bases and 4 bases, there was a span of 8 bases. In germline, CDR1 is SQVTM, CDR2 ANQGSEA. This CDR3 reads CSVGQSYNSPLHF. The CDR3 nucleotides are TGCAGCGTTGGTCAGTCTTATAATTCACCCCTCCACTTT.

V gene TRBV3-1 (or the pseudogene TRBV3-2) combines with J gene TRBJ2-4; TRBD2 matches at 16 bases. There are 16 residues in the CDR3. Germline V CDR1 and CDR2: LGHDT, YNNKEL (reference sequence). With 3 bases clipped from V and 7 bases from J, the junction kept 3 bases outside the gene matches. This CDR3 is CASSQGLAGGSNIQYF. The DNA of the CDR3 is TGTGCCAGCAGCCAGGGACTAGCGGGGGGGTCCAACATTCAGTACTTC.

The V gene is TRBV3-1 (or the pseudogene TRBV3-2), the J gene TRBJ1-2; maybe TRBD1 (5 bases). The CDR3 spans 15 residues. V lost 4 bases, J lost 7 bases, and 19 bases lay in between. The germline V gene encodes CDR1 LGHDT and CDR2 YNNKEL (reference sequence). The CDR3 reads CASSPAQGDRGGYTF. CDR3 DNA: TGTGCCAGCAGCCCCGCCCAAGGGGATCGCGGTGGCTACACCTTC.

This clone was counted only a few times. The same CDR3 arises from other DNA sequences in this sample as well. The genes are TRBV18 and TRBJ2-3; TRBD2 aligns across 7 bases. The CDR3 extends over 15 amino acids. V gave up 3 bases and J gave up 1 base; unmatched junction bases: 4. In germline, CDR1 is KGHSH, CDR2 LQKENI. The CDR3 here is CASSPNRGGTDTQYF. In DNA, the CDR3 is TGTGCCAGCTCACCGAACCGGGGGGGCACAGATACGCAGTATTTT.

This chain joins TRBV11-2 and TRBJ1-5; no clear D. V gave up 0 bases and J gave up 6 bases, with 12 bases separating them. The V gene's germline CDR1 is SGHAT and CDR2 FQNNGV. This CDR3 has 15 residues. The CDR3 DNA reads TGTGCCAGCAGCTTAGATTCCGCCTACAGTCAGCCCCAGCATTTT. Protein product: CASSLDSAYSQPQHF.

The rearrangement uses TRBV7-6 and TRBJ2-3, with D possibly TRBD2 on 6 matching bases. The CDR3 is 16 residues long. The germline V and J ends were trimmed by 6 bases and 0 bases, with 16 bases remaining between them. Germline lookup yields CDR1 SGHVS and CDR2 FNYEAQ. Here the CDR3 reads CASRPRPGSSTDTQYF. The CDR3 DNA follows: TGTGCCAGCAGGCCACGCCCCGGGAGTAGCACAGATACGCAGTATTTT.

The chain carries TRBV27 and TRBJ1-1, with 7 nucleotides matching TRBD1. The J segment lost 7 bases and the V segment lost 6 bases, leaving 5 bases of the junction unmatched. This CDR3 has 12 amino acids. The germline gives CDR1 MNHEY, CDR2 SMNVEV (reference sequence). The CDR3 protein is CASRKDRVEAFF. The DNA of the CDR3 is TGTGCCAGCAGAAAAGACAGGGTTGAAGCTTTCTTT.

This clone was counted between two and nine times. The gene calls are TRBV6-5 and TRBJ2-3, with D tentatively TRBD1 (6 bases). Germline lookup yields CDR1 MNHEY and CDR2 SVGAGI. The CDR3 runs 13 residues. The V end was cut by 9 bases, the J end by 5 bases, with 15 bases between. The CDR3 DNA reads as TGTGCCAGTAACAGGGATATAGGAGATACGCAGTATTTT. It is translated as CASNRDIGDTQYF.

The chain joins TRBV20-1 to TRBJ2-7, with TRBD2 identical over 8 bases. This CDR3 region has 15 residues. Trimming removed 3 bases from V and 2 bases from J; junction bases left unmatched: 9. Germline CDR1 is DFQATT and CDR2 is SNEGSKA (reference sequence). The CDR3 DNA is TGCAGTGCTAGTCCCCAAATCGGGGGGGCCTACGAGCAGTACTTC. Its protein is CSASPQIGGAYEQYF.

The rearrangement joins TRBV7-3 to TRBJ2-7; 9 bases map to TRBD1. Trimming cost V 5 bases and J 4 bases; bases outside gene matches: 9. Germline CDR1 SGHTA, CDR2 FQGTGA. CDR3 size: 15 residues. The CDR3 nucleotides are TGTGCCAGCAGCCAGGGACAGGGTAAAGGGTACGAGCAGTACTTC. This sequence encodes CASSQGQGKGYEQYF.

The chain has TRBV6-5 and TRBJ1-5; 7 bases line up with TRBD1. Germline V CDR1 and CDR2: MNHEY, SVGAGI. The length of the CDR3 is 15 residues. With V trimmed by 6 bases and J by 3 bases, 8 bases remained unmatched. As DNA, the CDR3 is TGTGCCAGCAGGCCCCAGACAGGGTTCAATCAGCCCCAGCATTTT. Protein sequence: CASRPQTGFNQPQHF.

The rearrangement uses TRBV7-9 and TRBJ2-1, with TRBD2 identical over 11 bases. Germline V gene data show CDR1 as SEHNR and CDR2 as FQNEAQ (reference sequence). This CDR3 has 17 amino acids. Trimming at V came to 0 bases and at J to 9 bases, leaving 10 bases not matched to a gene. The CDR3 loop reads CASSLARVSGGAVEQFF. For the CDR3, the DNA is TGTGCCAGCAGCTTAGCGCGGGTTAGCGGGGGGGCGGTTGAGCAGTTCTTC.

The chain couples TRBV24-1 to TRBJ2-6; D is uncertain. Germline V CDR1 and CDR2: KGHDR, SFDVKD. This CDR3 is built from 16 residues. The V gene lost 5 bases and the J gene lost 0 bases, with 10 bases spanning the gap. The CDR3 reads CATSVTDFSGANVLTF. The CDR3 DNA reads TGTGCCACCAGTGTAACAGATTTCTCTGGGGCCAACGTCCTGACTTTC.

The chain has TRBV2 and TRBJ1-3, with D unclear. CDR1 is SNHLY and CDR2 is FYNNEI in the germline V gene. CDR3 size: 14 residues. V dropped 4 bases and J dropped 3 bases, with 10 bases sitting between them. The CDR3 is CASSGPGVGNTIYF. Here the CDR3 DNA reads TGTGCCAGCAGTGGGCCAGGCGTTGGAAACACCATATATTTT.

The table lists this clone with a few counts. V and J are TRBV3-1 (or the pseudogene TRBV3-2) and TRBJ2-7; TRBD1 might be the D (6 bases). Germline CDR1 reads LGHDT; CDR2 reads YNNKEL (reference sequence). V was trimmed by 3 bases and J by 1 base, leaving 10 bases between them. There are 14 residues in the CDR3. CDR3 nucleotides: TGTGCCAGCAGCCAGCAGGGGCGATCCTACGAGCAGTACTTC. It codes for CASSQQGRSYEQYF.

This clone has only one observation. The genes are TRBV9 and TRBJ2-7; no clear D gene. Germline values: CDR1 SGDLS, CDR2 YYNGEE. CDR3 length: 12 residues. V lost 4 bases and J lost 6, with 11 bases in between. The CDR3 reads CASSPDTVEQYF. The CDR3 region has the DNA TGTGCCAGCAGCCCAGACACAGTCGAGCAGTACTTC.

This clone occurred a few times. V is TRBV2 and J is TRBJ2-3; 8 nucleotides match TRBD2. V shed 7 bases, J shed 2 bases, and the junction held 11 bases outside the gene matches. The V gene's germline CDR1 is SNHLY and CDR2 FYNNEI. CDR3 length equals 16 residues. CDR3 bases: TGTGCCAGCAACATAATAGCGGGGCCGACCACAGATACGCAGTATTTT. Amino acid sequence: CASNIIAGPTTDTQYF.

The V gene is TRBV24-1, the J gene TRBJ1-2; D is possibly TRBD1 (6 bases). CDR3 length: 14 amino acids. Trimming stripped 1 base from V and 2 bases from J, with 7 bases between. Germline V gene sequence: CDR1 KGHDR, CDR2 SFDVKD. In DNA form, the CDR3 reads TGTGCCACCAGTGATTTTACAGGGAACTATGGCTACACCTTC. Protein sequence: CATSDFTGNYGYTF.

The rearrangement links TRBV9 to TRBJ1-3, with TRBD1 matching 7 bases. Germline CDR1 and CDR2: SGDLS and YYNGEE. The CDR3 contains 16 residues. After removal of 0 bases from V and 0 bases from J, the junction contained 3 bases not matched to a gene. In nucleotides, the CDR3 is TGTGCCAGCAGCGTAGACACAGGGGTCTCTGGAAACACCATATATTTT. This gives the protein CASSVDTGVSGNTIYF.